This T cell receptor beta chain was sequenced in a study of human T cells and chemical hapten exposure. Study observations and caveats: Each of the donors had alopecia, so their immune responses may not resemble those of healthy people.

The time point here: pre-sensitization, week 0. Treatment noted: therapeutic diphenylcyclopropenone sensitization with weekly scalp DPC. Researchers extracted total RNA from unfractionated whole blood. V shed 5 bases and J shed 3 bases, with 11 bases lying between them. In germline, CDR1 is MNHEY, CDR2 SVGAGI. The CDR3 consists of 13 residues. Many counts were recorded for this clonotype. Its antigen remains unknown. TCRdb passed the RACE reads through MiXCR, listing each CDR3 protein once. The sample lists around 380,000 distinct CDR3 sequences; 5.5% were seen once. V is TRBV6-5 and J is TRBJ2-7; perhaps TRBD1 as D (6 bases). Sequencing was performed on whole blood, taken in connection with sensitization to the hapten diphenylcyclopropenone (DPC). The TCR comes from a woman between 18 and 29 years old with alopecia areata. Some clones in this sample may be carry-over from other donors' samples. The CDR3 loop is CASSPTGNYEQYF. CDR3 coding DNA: TGTGCCAGCAGTCCTACAGGGAACTACGAGCAGTACTTC.